These 12 T cell receptor beta chains came from one sample sequenced in a study of PD-1 blockade in classical Hodgkin lymphoma. Measured with immunoSEQ multiplex PCR; TCRdb has only the in-frame clones, and not every one. Of 60,000 or so clones listed, roughly nine tenths are singletons. Autologous stem cell transplantation was followed by relapse in every patient, and brentuximab vedotin exposure varied. Source: peripheral blood mononuclear cells (PBMCs), taken at baseline. These TCRs come from a human donor with classical Hodgkin lymphoma.

V usage is TRBV10-3 and J usage is TRBJ2-5, with TRBD1 matching over 9 bases. Unmatched junction bases numbered 9, after V lost 5 bases and J lost 5 bases. This CDR3 is 15 amino acids long. Germline V lookup: CDR1 ENHRY, CDR2 SYGVKD. CDR3: CAISTGTGSGETQYF. The DNA of the CDR3 is TGTGCCATCAGTACCGGGACAGGGTCCGGTGAGACCCAGTACTTC.

The chain employs TRBV20-1 and TRBJ2-5; unclear D gene. Germline V gives CDR1 DFQATT, CDR2 SNEGSKA (reference sequence). V shed 3 bases and J shed 4 bases, with 3 bases lying between them. This CDR3 has 10 residues. The CDR3 sequence is CSARGETQYF. In DNA form, the CDR3 reads TGCAGTGCTAGGGGAGAGACCCAGTACTTC.

The chain couples TRBV28 to TRBJ2-2; no clear D. Germline lookup yields CDR1 MDHEN and CDR2 SYDVKM. CDR3 length: 16 amino acids. Trimming removed 8 bases at V and 3 bases at J, with 19 bases between. Here the CDR3 reads CASSTPAWVDTGELFF. For the CDR3, the DNA is TGTGCCAGCTCTACCCCGGCGTGGGTGGACACCGGGGAGCTGTTTTTT.

On this clone itself: Other nucleotide sequences in the sample specify the same CDR3. The V and J genes are TRBV6-1 and TRBJ1-5; the D is unclear. Germline-derived CDR1 and CDR2 are MNHNS and SASEGT. The V end was cut by 1 base, the J end by 2 bases, with 3 bases between. The CDR3 runs 13 residues. Written as DNA, the CDR3 is TGTGCCAGCAGTGAAGAGGGCAATCAGCCCCAGCATTTT. Its translation is CASSEEGNQPQHF.

The rearrangement joins TRBV10-2 to TRBJ1-1; no reliable D call. From germline, CDR1 is WSHSY and CDR2 SAAADI. Trimming took off 5 bases at V and 4 bases at J, with 8 bases between the two ends. This CDR3 contains 12 residues. CDR3 in DNA: TGCGCCAGCAGTCCCCGGGGCACTGAAGCTTTCTTT. Translation: CASSPRGTEAFF.

This clone was seen a single time. The rearrangement uses TRBV28 and TRBJ1-4, with 11 positions matching TRBD1. Germline loops: CDR1 MDHEN, CDR2 SYDVKM. The CDR3 totals 16 residues. V lost 2 bases and J lost 10; bases outside the gene matches: 9. The CDR3 DNA is TGTGCCAGCAGTTTAACCGGGACAGGGGGTGTGGGAAAACTGTTTTTT. The encoded protein is CASSLTGTGGVGKLFF.

The chain joins TRBV6-4 to TRBJ2-1, with unresolved D. The CDR3 totals 9 residues. Germline V gives CDR1 MRHNA, CDR2 SNTAGT. Trimming cost V 7 bases and J 5 bases, with 0 bases left between them. Here the CDR3 reads CASNNEQFF. As DNA, the CDR3 is TGTGCCAGCAACAATGAGCAGTTCTTC.

The chain recombines TRBV27 with TRBJ1-2; D uncertain. V shed 8 bases and J shed 8 bases, with 15 bases lying between them. The CDR3 extends over 12 amino acids. Germline loops: CDR1 MNHEY, CDR2 SMNVEV (reference sequence). This CDR3 reads CASLGPGGGYTF. CDR3 sequence (DNA): TGTGCCAGCTTGGGCCCTGGTGGGGGCTACACCTTC.

The chain has TRBV6-5 and TRBJ2-6; tentatively, D is TRBD1 (5 bases). Between the trimmed V and J ends, which lost 1 base and 0 bases, there was a span of 7 bases. CDR1 is MNHEY, CDR2 SVGAGI, per germline. CDR3 length: 16 residues. The CDR3 is CASSYWGSSGANVLTF. The CDR3 DNA reads TGTGCCAGCAGTTACTGGGGCAGCTCTGGGGCCAACGTCCTGACTTTC.

The chain uses TRBV18 and TRBJ1-5; D unresolved. V lost 4 bases, J lost 6 bases, and 10 bases lay in between. Germline CDR1 and CDR2: KGHSH and LQKENI. The CDR3 is 13 residues long. CDR3 nucleotides: TGTGCCAGCTCACTGACGGGGTTTCAGCCCCAGCATTTT. It is translated as CASSLTGFQPQHF.

The chain couples TRBV29-1 to TRBJ1-1, with unresolved D. CDR3 length: 12 residues. The ends were cut back, 0 bases at V and 6 bases at J, with 8 bases in the middle. Germline V gene sequence: CDR1 SQVTM, CDR2 ANQGSEA. CDR3 nucleotide sequence: TGCAGCGTTGAAGACGGGAGCCCTGAAGCTTTCTTT. This sequence encodes CSVEDGSPEAFF.

The rearrangement uses TRBV19 and TRBJ1-5; D call uncertain. V lost 7 bases to trimming and J lost 5 bases, with 15 bases between them. Germline V gene data show CDR1 as LNHDA and CDR2 as SQIVND (reference sequence). The CDR3 covers 14 residues. CDR3 coding DNA: TGTGCCAGTACCTCTGCGGGCCACCATCAGCCCCAGCATTTT. Encoded protein: CASTSAGHHQPQHF.